Below, 32 T cell receptor beta chains from the same sample are listed, as sequenced in a study of Graves' ophthalmopathy and Graves' hyperthyroidism. Using RNA transcripts, the TCR beta CDR3 regions were amplified. First-round RT-PCR employed HTBI primers, with a second-round multiplex PCR after it. One entry per CDR3 protein results from TCRdb running MiXCR on the multiplex PCR reads. Of approximately 640,000 distinct CDR3 sequences listed, about 38% are singletons. Source material: peripheral blood. The receptors shown here come from an adult man with Graves' ophthalmopathy.

This clonotype was seen many times. The chain carries TRBV6-5 and TRBJ1-5; D is uncertain. The CDR3 runs 12 residues. V was trimmed by 2 bases and J by 10 bases, leaving 9 bases between them. Germline V gene data show CDR1 as MNHEY and CDR2 as SVGAGI. The CDR3 sequence is CASSYPSNPQHF. In DNA form, the CDR3 reads TGTGCCAGCAGTTACCCTAGCAATCCCCAGCATTTT.

The rearrangement links TRBV25-1 to TRBJ1-1, with 8 bases matching TRBD1. The CDR3 sequence is 13 residues long. Germline V gives CDR1 MGHDK, CDR2 SYGVNS. The ends lost 7 bases at V and 0 bases at J; junction bases unmatched: 1. CDR3: CASNRGMNTEAFF. CDR3 in DNA: TGTGCCAGCAACAGGGGGATGAACACTGAAGCTTTCTTT.

In its sample, this clonotype was seen many times. The chain couples TRBV5-1 to TRBJ1-1; 8 bases are shared with TRBD1. This CDR3 is built from 15 residues. Trimming at V came to 5 bases and at J to 3 bases, leaving 9 bases not matched to a gene. Germline V lookup: CDR1 SGHRS, CDR2 YFSETQ. CDR3 nucleotide sequence: TGCGCCAGCAGTAGGCAGGGGGCGAGGGACACTGAAGCTTTCTTT. It is translated as CASSRQGARDTEAFF.

The rearrangement links TRBV12-3 or TRBV12-4 to TRBJ2-7; 8 nucleotides line up with TRBD2. Germline trimming cut 3 bases from V and 3 bases from J; bases unmatched to any gene: 10. The CDR3 length is 16 residues. CDR3 residues: CASSFFAPRGGYEQYF. As DNA, the CDR3 is TGTGCCAGCAGTTTTTTCGCTCCCCGGGGGGGCTACGAGCAGTACTTC.

As concerns this clonotype: Just one base apart from a much larger clone, this may be a read error. The J gene is TRBJ1-1, the V gene TRBV20-1; D gene ambiguous. The CDR3 extends over 13 amino acids. V lost 6 bases to trimming and J lost 4 bases, with 15 bases between them. From germline, CDR1 is DFQATT and CDR2 SNEGSKA (reference sequence). CDR3 sequence: CSARVGVGTEAFF. The CDR3 DNA reads as TGCAGTGCCCGAGTCGGGGTGGGCACTGAAGCTTTCTTT.

The gene calls are TRBV7-3 and TRBJ1-1; TRBD1 is a possible D gene (5 bases). V lost 0 bases to trimming and J lost 1 base, with 9 bases between them. The CDR3 loop spans 15 amino acids. Germline values: CDR1 SGHTA, CDR2 FQGTGA. The chain's CDR3 is CASSLTTGANTEAFF. CDR3 nucleotide sequence: TGTGCCAGCAGCTTAACCACAGGAGCGAACACTGAAGCTTTCTTT.

This clonotype was detected a few times. Sequence at one end of the junction differs from germline and may be a read error. The rearrangement links TRBV10-3 to TRBJ2-5; D possibly matches TRBD1 or TRBD2 (5 bases each). Germline values: CDR1 ENHRY, CDR2 SYGVKD. The length of the CDR3 is 16 residues. The CDR3 region has the DNA TGTGCCAGCAGTCCAGGGTTAGCGTACCTCCAAGAGACCCAGTACTTC. The encoded protein is CASSPGLAYLQETQYF.

V and J are TRBV2 and TRBJ2-5, with TRBD2 matching over 13 bases. Trimming removed 6 bases from V and 5 bases from J; junction bases left unmatched: 3. The V gene's germline CDR1 is SNHLY and CDR2 FYNNEI. The CDR3 covers 14 residues. The DNA for the CDR3 is TGTGCCAGCAGGCGGACTAGCGGGAGTGAGACCCAGTACTTC. Translated: CASRRTSGSETQYF.

This chain links TRBV5-1 with TRBJ1-1, with 8 bases fitting TRBD1. CDR3 length: 14 residues. The germline V gene has CDR1 SGHRS and CDR2 YFSETQ. The ends lost 0 bases at V and 10 bases at J; junction bases unmatched: 8. Written as DNA, the CDR3 is TGCGCCAGCAGCTTGGTCTCAGGGGGCTTGCGAGCTTTCTTT. Translated, it gives CASSLVSGGLRAFF.

This clonotype was picked up one time. Relative to the germline gene, one junction end is altered; a read error may explain this. This rearrangement joins TRBV10-3 to TRBJ1-1, with D uncertain. The CDR3 sequence is 13 residues long. Germline V gene data show CDR1 as ENHRY and CDR2 as SYGVKD. The CDR3 bases are TGTGCCATCAGGAATAGTCTTTCCACTGAAGCTTCCTTT. Protein: CAIRNSLSTEASF.

The rearrangement links TRBV25-1 to TRBJ2-7, with TRBD1 matching over 8 bases. V trimming: 6 bases; J trimming: 2 bases; junction bases outside the gene matches: 6. This CDR3 is 14 amino acids long. Germline loops: CDR1 MGHDK, CDR2 SYGVNS. Here the CDR3 DNA reads TGTGCCAGCAGCCGGACAGGGAATCCCTACGAGCAGTACTTC. Translated, it gives CASSRTGNPYEQYF.

As to this clonotype: Sequence at one end of the junction differs from germline and may be a read error. The V call is TRBV7-2, the J call TRBJ1-2; TRBD1 agrees at 12 bases. CDR3 size: 16 residues. From germline, CDR1 is SGHTA and CDR2 FQGNSA. The CDR3 here is CASSLAGTGGDYGYTF. CDR3 in DNA: TGTGCCAGCAGTTTAGCTGGGACAGGGGGCGACTATGGCTACACCTTC. Full variable domain (rest looked up from reference TRBV7-2 and TRBJ1-2): GAGVSQSPSNKVTEKGKDVELRCDPISGHTALYWYRQSLGQGLEFLIYFQGNSAPDKSGLPSDRFSAERTGGSVSTLTIQRTQQEDSAVYLCASSLAGTGGDYGYTFGSGTRLTVV.

The chain recombines TRBV19 with TRBJ1-1; a weak D match, TRBD1 (6 bases). This CDR3 spans 14 amino acids. Trimming removed 11 bases from V and 5 bases from J, with 21 bases in between. Germline loops: CDR1 LNHDA, CDR2 SQIVND (reference sequence). The CDR3 nucleotides are TGTGCCTGGAGTGACACTTACAGGGCGACTGAAGCTTTCTTT. Its protein product is CAWSDTYRATEAFF.

This clonotype has just one count. This chain links TRBV7-3 with TRBJ1-6; unclear D gene. Deletions cut 5 bases from V and 10 bases from J, with 12 bases between. Germline CDR1 and CDR2: SGHTA and FQGTGA. The CDR3 runs to 13 residues. CDR3: CASSAVTRSPLHF. DNA for the CDR3: TGTGCCAGCAGCGCCGTAACGAGGTCACCCCTCCACTTT.

The chain couples TRBV2 to TRBJ2-5, with D perhaps matching TRBD1 (6 bases). The V gene's germline CDR1 is SNHLY and CDR2 FYNNEI. Trimming pared 8 bases from V and 0 bases from J, leaving 28 bases between. The CDR3 sequence is 19 residues long. The CDR3 DNA sequence: TGTGCCAGCTTCCCGGGCGCCGCCAGCAGTGGGACACACCAAGAGACCCAGTACTTC. Amino acids: CASFPGAASSGTHQETQYF.

About this clonotype: This may stem from a read error, because a much larger clone lies one nucleotide away. This sequence joins TRBV7-9 and TRBJ2-7; maybe TRBD2 (6 bases). CDR1 and CDR2 (germline): SEHNR, FQNEAQ (reference sequence). V was clipped by 10 bases and J by 2 bases, with 21 bases between them. The CDR3 spans 15 residues. The CDR3 DNA sequence: TGTGCCAACAGTCCAGGTCAGGAGGGGACCTACGAGCAGTACTTC. Encoded protein: CANSPGQEGTYEQYF.

This clonotype has a handful of counts. The V gene is TRBV11-2, the J gene TRBJ2-7; 13 nucleotides line up with TRBD2. Germline V gene sequence: CDR1 SGHAT, CDR2 FQNNGV. The CDR3 runs to 17 residues. V trimming: 4 bases; J trimming: 0 bases; junction bases outside the gene matches: 6. Written as DNA, the CDR3 is TGTGCCAGCAGCTATGGACTAGCGGGAGTGGGCTCCTACGAGCAGTACTTC. This translates into CASSYGLAGVGSYEQYF.

The gene calls are TRBV15 and TRBJ1-5, with D uncertain. Germline V CDR1 and CDR2: LNHNV, YYDKDF (reference sequence). CDR3 length equals 16 residues. V was pared by 3 bases and J by 0 bases, with 12 bases between. This CDR3 is CATSSFGGNSNQPQHF. In DNA, the CDR3 is TGTGCCACCAGCAGCTTCGGAGGGAATAGCAATCAGCCCCAGCATTTT.

This clonotype was seen repeatedly, ten times or more. At one end the junction does not follow the germline gene, possibly because of a read error. The V call is TRBV7-9, the J call TRBJ2-5, with D perhaps given as TRBD1 or TRBD2 (5 bases each). There are 11 residues in the CDR3. CDR1 is SEHNR, CDR2 FQNEAQ, per germline (reference sequence). DNA of the CDR3: TGTGCCAGTAGCTTCGGGGCCCCCCAGTACTTC. Encoded protein: CASSFGAPQYF.

There are many counts of this clonotype. CDR3 DNA: TGTGCCAGCAGCGGACAGCCTAATTCACCCCTCCACTTT. This gives the protein CASSGQPNSPLHF. This sequence joins TRBV14 and TRBJ1-6, with D maybe TRBD1 (6 bases). V dropped 5 bases and J dropped 6 bases, with 8 bases sitting between them. This CDR3 comprises 13 residues. Germline-derived CDR1 and CDR2 are SGHDN and FVKESK.

This clonotype was seen ten or more times. The genes are TRBV7-9 and TRBJ1-2; TRBD1 might be the D (5 bases). This CDR3 has 15 amino acids. Germline loops: CDR1 SEHNR, CDR2 FQNEAQ (reference sequence). The ends were cut back, 5 bases at V and 5 bases at J, with 18 bases in the middle. This CDR3 reads CASSPKEGLGYGYTF. The CDR3 DNA reads TGTGCCAGCAGCCCTAAGGAGGGGTTAGGGTATGGCTACACCTTC.

This clonotype occurred many times. The genes are TRBV7-3 and TRBJ2-2; D remains unclear. Deletions cut 4 bases from V and 8 bases from J, with 11 bases between. Looked up from germline, CDR1 is SGHTA and CDR2 is FQGTGA. This CDR3 region has 13 residues. The CDR3 sequence: CASSSMETGELFF. In nucleotides, the CDR3 is TGTGCCAGCAGCTCAATGGAAACGGGGGAGCTGTTTTTT.

Details on this clonotype: Relative to the germline gene, one junction end is altered; a read error may explain this. The V call is TRBV10-3, the J call TRBJ2-2; 7 bases map to TRBD1. From germline, CDR1 is ENHRY and CDR2 SYGVKD. This CDR3 has 14 amino acids. This chain's CDR3 is CANSDQGDTEELFF. CDR3 coding DNA: TGTGCCAACAGTGATCAGGGGGACACCGAGGAGCTGTTTTTT.

This clonotype was counted a few times. The junction differs from germline at one of its ends, possibly a read error. The V gene is TRBV6-4, the J gene TRBJ1-1; weak D call: TRBD1 (6 bases). Per germline, CDR1 MRHNA and CDR2 SNTAGT. This CDR3 has 16 residues. The CDR3 nucleotides are TGTGCCAGCAGTTACTCGAGCCGGGGGCGTCCCACTGAAGCTTTCTTT. Translation: CASSYSSRGRPTEAFF.

In regard to this clonotype: A read error is likely, as this CDR3 ends without the conserved phenylalanine or tryptophan. No DNA is shown, since the ends of the CDR3 on it are uncertain; the CDR3 is the one TCRdb lists. This chain links TRBV11-1 with TRBJ1-4. The CDR3 has 8 amino acids, counting both end residues. Germline CDR1 SGHAT, CDR2 FQDESV (reference sequence). This CDR3 reads CASSDTGG.

This clonotype was observed a handful of times. This chain joins TRBV4-1 and TRBJ1-2; 9 bases line up with TRBD1. J was trimmed by 7 bases and V by 0 bases; bases with no gene match: 3. This CDR3 contains 14 residues. From germline, CDR1 is MGHRA and CDR2 YSYEKL. CDR3 protein: CASSQEQGAFGYTF. DNA of the CDR3: TGCGCCAGCAGCCAAGAACAGGGGGCGTTTGGCTACACCTTC.

There are many counts of this clonotype. This chain links TRBV29-1 with TRBJ1-4; D is ambiguous. There are 12 residues in the CDR3. Trimming removed 4 bases from V and 5 bases from J, with 8 bases in between. CDR1 is SQVTM, CDR2 ANQGSEA, per germline. The CDR3 DNA reads as TGCAGCGTTGCGTCAGCAAATGAAAAACTGTTTTTT. Translated, it gives CSVASANEKLFF.

On this clonotype: An end of the junction does not agree with germline; a read error may underlie this. The V call is TRBV25-1, the J call TRBJ1-1, with D possibly being TRBD1 (5 bases). The CDR3 loop spans 13 amino acids. The germline V gene encodes CDR1 MGHDK and CDR2 SYGVNS. CDR3 nucleotide sequence: TGTACCAGCAGTGAACAGGTGAACACTGAAGCTTTCTTT. Its protein product is CTSSEQVNTEAFF. Using reference TRBV25-1 and TRBJ1-1 for the parts outside the CDR3, the full variable domain is EADIYQTPRYLVIGTGKKITLECSQTMGHDKMYWYQQDPGMELHLIHYSYGVNSTEKGDLSSESTVSRIRTEHFPLTLESARPSHTSQYLCTSSEQVNTEAFFGQGTRLTVV.

This clonotype has only a few counts. The chain employs TRBV20-1 and TRBJ1-6, with a weak D call TRBD1 (5 bases). This CDR3 contains 19 residues. With 0 bases removed from V and 2 bases from J, the gap between germline ends came to 20 bases. Germline CDR1 is DFQATT and CDR2 is SNEGSKA (reference sequence). CDR3: CSARDGWAGSKTYNSPLHF. The CDR3 nucleotides are TGCAGTGCTAGAGATGGGTGGGCAGGGTCCAAAACCTATAATTCACCCCTCCACTTT.

This clonotype showed up many times. The chain recombines TRBV7-9 with TRBJ1-1; D is undetermined. Germline V lookup: CDR1 SEHNR, CDR2 FQNEAQ (reference sequence). The V and J ends lost 4 bases and 8 bases respectively, with 14 bases between them. This CDR3 comprises 13 residues. The CDR3 coding sequence is TGTGCCAGCAGCTCTTTTATCACCTCGGAAGCTTTCTTT. Translating gives CASSSFITSEAFF. The full variable domain, in which reference TRBV7-9 and TRBJ1-1 provide the parts outside the CDR3, is DTGVSQNPRHKITKRGQNVTFRCDPISEHNRLYWYRQTLGQGPEFLTYFQNEAQLEKSRLLSDRFSAERPKGSFSTLEIQRTEQGDSAMYLCASSSFITSEAFFGQGTRLTVV.

The chain recombines TRBV9 with TRBJ1-3; TRBD1 matches at 7 bases. Per the germline V gene, CDR1 is SGDLS and CDR2 is YYNGEE. J was trimmed by 4 bases and V by 5 bases; bases with no gene match: 9. The CDR3 covers 15 residues. The DNA for the CDR3 is TGTGCCAGCAGGCCCCGAACAGGGGAAGGAAACACCATATATTTT. This sequence encodes CASRPRTGEGNTIYF.

This clonotype has a count of ten or more. V is TRBV6-5 and J is TRBJ2-7; no definite D call. V was trimmed by 0 bases and J by 6 bases, leaving 3 bases between them. CDR1 is MNHEY, CDR2 SVGAGI, per germline. This CDR3 contains 11 residues. CDR3 nucleotides: TGTGCCAGCAGTTACTCGGGCGAGCAGTACTTC. Residues: CASSYSGEQYF.